This TCR beta chain was found in a study of cytomegalovirus exposure and HLA in healthy donors. With respect to this clone: Its matching antigen is unknown.

Both 60 Vbeta primers and 13 Jbeta primers went into the PCR. TCRdb's copy holds only in-frame clones and misses some; the assay was immunoSEQ multiplex PCR. This sample contains 90,000 to 130,000 clones. This CDR3 spans 14 amino acids. The germline V gene encodes CDR1 MNHEY and CDR2 SMNVEV (reference sequence). V was clipped by 3 bases and J by 3 bases, with 10 bases between them. Study results and caveats: An analysis that came later showed most CMV-associated TCR beta chains appearing HLA-restricted. As a later analysis revealed, the rate of TCR association differed by HLA locus, with DRB1 most and HLA-C fewest. Cytomegalovirus-associated TCR beta chains were listed, numbering roughly 150. Researchers reportedly found TCR beta sequences accurately predicted most subjects' HLA-A and HLA-B alleles.

This sequence originates from a man in his forties or fifties in good health and CMV-seropositive. V usage is TRBV27 and J usage is TRBJ2-3, with no clear D. Sequenced: PBMCs. The chain's CDR3 is CASSFGRSTDTQYF. CDR3 sequence (DNA): TGTGCCAGCAGTTTCGGTCGGAGTACAGATACGCAGTATTTT.